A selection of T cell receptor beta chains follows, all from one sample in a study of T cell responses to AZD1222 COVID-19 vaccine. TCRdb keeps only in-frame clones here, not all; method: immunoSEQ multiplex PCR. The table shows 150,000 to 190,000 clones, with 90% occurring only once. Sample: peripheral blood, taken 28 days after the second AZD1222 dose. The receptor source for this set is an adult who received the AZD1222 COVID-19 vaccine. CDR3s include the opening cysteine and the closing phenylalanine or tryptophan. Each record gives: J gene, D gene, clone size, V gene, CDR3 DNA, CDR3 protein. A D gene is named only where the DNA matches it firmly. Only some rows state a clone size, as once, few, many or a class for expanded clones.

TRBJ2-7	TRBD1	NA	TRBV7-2	TGTGCCAGCAGCCCCCCCGGGACAGGGATTGAGCAGTACTTC	CASSPPGTGIEQYF
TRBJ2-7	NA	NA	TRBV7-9	TGTGCCAGCAGCTTAGCTCTTGCGGGGTCGTACGAGCAGTACTTC	CASSLALAGSYEQYF
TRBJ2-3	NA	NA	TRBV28	TGTGCCAGCAGTTTAGGCTCAGGGAGTGCAGATACGCAGTATTTT	CASSLGSGSADTQYF
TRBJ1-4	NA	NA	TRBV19	TGTGCCAGTAGTATAGGGTACGGTTTTAATGAAAAACTGTTTTTT	CASSIGYGFNEKLFF
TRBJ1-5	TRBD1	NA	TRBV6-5	TGTGCCAGCAGTAAACAGGGGGCTGATCAGCCCCAGCATTTT	CASSKQGADQPQHF
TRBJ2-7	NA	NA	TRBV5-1	TGCGCCAGCAGCCCTCCCGATCCCCTCTCCTACGAGCAGTACTTC	CASSPPDPLSYEQYF
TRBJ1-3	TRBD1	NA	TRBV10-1	TGCGCCAGCCCAGCCGCCTGGACAGGGCGTTCCGGAAACACCATATATTTT	CASPAAWTGRSGNTIYF
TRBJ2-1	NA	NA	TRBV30	TGTGCCTGGAAGACGGGAGTATGGTACAATGAGCAGTTCTTC	CAWKTGVWYNEQFF
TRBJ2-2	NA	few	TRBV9	TGTGCCAGCAGCATCACGTCGGGCAGGGGTTACACCGGGGAGCTGTTTTTT	CASSITSGRGYTGELFF
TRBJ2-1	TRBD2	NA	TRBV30	TGTGCCTGGAGGGCTAGCGGAAACAATGAGCAGTTCTTC	CAWRASGNNEQFF
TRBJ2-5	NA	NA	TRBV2	TGTGCCAGTGGGGGGCTAGGCGGTTCAGAGACCCAGTACTTC	CASGGLGGSETQYF
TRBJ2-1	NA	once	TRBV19	TGTGCCAGTAGTATAACGGGGAACAATGAGCAGTTCTTC	CASSITGNNEQFF
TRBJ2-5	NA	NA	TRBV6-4	TGTGCCAGCAGTGATGGCCCGGCAGAGACCCAGTACTTC	CASSDGPAETQYF
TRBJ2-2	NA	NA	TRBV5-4	TGTGCCAGCAGCGCGACCATACACACGAACACCGGGGAGCTGTTTTTT	CASSATIHTNTGELFF
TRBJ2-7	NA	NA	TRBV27	TGTGCCAGCAGTTTGATCTCGGGCCTCAAAACCGGCGAGCAGTACTTC	CASSLISGLKTGEQYF
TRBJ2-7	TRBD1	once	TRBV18	TGTGCCAGCTCACCACTGGGACAGGACGACGAGCAGTACTTC	CASSPLGQDDEQYF
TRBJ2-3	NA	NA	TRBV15	TGTGCCACCAGCAGTCGAGGGGGGGATACGCAGTATTTT	CATSSRGGDTQYF
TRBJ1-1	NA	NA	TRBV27	TGTGCCAGCAGTTTAGGGACACCTCCTATGAACACTGAAGCTTTCTTT	CASSLGTPPMNTEAFF
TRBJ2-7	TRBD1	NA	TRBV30	TGTGCCTGGGGACCGGGACAGGGGGCCTACGAGCAGTACTTC	CAWGPGQGAYEQYF
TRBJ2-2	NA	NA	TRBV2	TGTGCCAGCCGAACGGGGACCCAAACCGGGGAGCTGTTTTTT	CASRTGTQTGELFF
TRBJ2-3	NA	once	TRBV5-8	TGTGCCAGCAGCCAAAAGGTCACAGATACGCAGTATTTT	CASSQKVTDTQYF
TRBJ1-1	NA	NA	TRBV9	TGTGCCAGCAGCCCGGGAGATCGGCAGATTGAAGCTTTCTTT	CASSPGDRQIEAFF
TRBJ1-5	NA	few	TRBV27	TGTGCCAGCAGTTGGGGCGGTTACCAACAGCCCCAGCATTTT	CASSWGGYQQPQHF
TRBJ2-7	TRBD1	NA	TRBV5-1	TGCGCCAGCAGCTCGGACAGGGGGCGTGCCTACGAGCAGTACTTC	CASSSDRGRAYEQYF
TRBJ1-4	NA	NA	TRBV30	TGTGCCTGGAGTTCATACAGAGCTCCAGGAGAAAAACTGTTTTTT	CAWSSYRAPGEKLFF
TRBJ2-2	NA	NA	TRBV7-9	TGTGCCAGCAGGGAGCATGGCACCGGGGAGCTGTTTTTT	CASREHGTGELFF
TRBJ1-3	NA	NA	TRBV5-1	TGCGCCAGCAGCTTCGTCGGGGACTCTGGAAACACCATATATTTT	CASSFVGDSGNTIYF
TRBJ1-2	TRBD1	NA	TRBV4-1	TGCGCCAGCAGCCAAGACCCGGGACAGGCGGGCTATGGCTACACCTTC	CASSQDPGQAGYGYTF
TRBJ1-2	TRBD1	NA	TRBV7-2	TGTGCCAGCAGCTTAGCCCTCTGGACAGGAAACGGCTACACCTTC	CASSLALWTGNGYTF
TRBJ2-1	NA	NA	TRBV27	TGTGCCAGCAGTTTATCGCGACCGAGCAATGAGCAGTTCTTC	CASSLSRPSNEQFF
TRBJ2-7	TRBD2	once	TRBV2	TGTGCCAGCAGTGGCTCTAGCGGTAGCTCCTACGAGCAGTACTTC	CASSGSSGSSYEQYF
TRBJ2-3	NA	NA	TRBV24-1	TGTGCCACCAGTGATCCGAGCCGGGACACCCATACGCAGTATTTT	CATSDPSRDTHTQYF
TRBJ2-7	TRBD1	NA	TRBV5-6	TGTGCCAGCAGCTTGGCCGGGACAGGGAAGTACTTC	CASSLAGTGKYF
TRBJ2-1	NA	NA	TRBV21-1	TGTGCCAGCAGCAGGGGCGAAGGGAGCTCCTACAATGAGCAGTTCTTC	CASSRGEGSSYNEQFF
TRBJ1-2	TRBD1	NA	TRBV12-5	TGTGCTAGTGGGCTCGGGACAGGGTTGGGCTACACCTTC	CASGLGTGLGYTF
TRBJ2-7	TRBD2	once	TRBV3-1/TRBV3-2	TGTGCCAGCAGCCAAGATGAAAGACTAGCGGGCTCCTACGAGCAGTACTTC	CASSQDERLAGSYEQYF
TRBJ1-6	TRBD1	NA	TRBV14	TGTGCCAGCACCCGGGACAGGGGGTCGCCCCTCCACTTT	CASTRDRGSPLHF
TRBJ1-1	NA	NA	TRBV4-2	TGTGCCAGCAGCCAAGATTTCAGGAACACTGAAGCTTTCTTT	CASSQDFRNTEAFF
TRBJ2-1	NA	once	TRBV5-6	TGTGCCAGCAGCTTGGGTAATGAGCAGTTCTTC	CASSLGNEQFF
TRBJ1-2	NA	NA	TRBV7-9	TGTGCCAGCAGCTTTCGGCAGAAAGGGGGCTACACCTTC	CASSFRQKGGYTF
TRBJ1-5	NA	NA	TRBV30	TGTGCCTGGAGTGTACGGGGCAATCAGCCCCAGCATTTT	CAWSVRGNQPQHF
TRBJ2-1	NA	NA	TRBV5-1	TGCGCCAGCAGCTTGGCCACGGCAGGACCTTACAATGAGCAGTTCTTC	CASSLATAGPYNEQFF
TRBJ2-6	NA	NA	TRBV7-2	TGTGCCAGCAGCTTAGCTGTTTCTGGGGCCAACGTCCTGACTTTC	CASSLAVSGANVLTF
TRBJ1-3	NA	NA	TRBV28	TGTGCCAGCAGTTTTCCTGGAAACACCATATATTTT	CASSFPGNTIYF
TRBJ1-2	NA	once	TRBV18	TGTGCCAGCTCACCCTCTCGATACAGCAGCTATGGCTACACCTTC	CASSPSRYSSYGYTF
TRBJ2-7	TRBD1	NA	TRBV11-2	TGTGCCAGCAGCTTAGAGGGGACAGGGGTCATCTACGAGCAGTACTTC	CASSLEGTGVIYEQYF
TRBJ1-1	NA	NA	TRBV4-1	TGCGCCAGCAGCCAAGGGGGAGCCTTTTTGTTGAACACTGAAGCTTTCTTT	CASSQGGAFLLNTEAFF
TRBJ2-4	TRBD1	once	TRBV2	TGTGCCAGCAAAGACAGGGGTCTAGCCAAAAACATTCAGTACTTC	CASKDRGLAKNIQYF
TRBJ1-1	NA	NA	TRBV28	TGTGCCAGCACCCACAAACCGAACACTGAAGCTTTCTTT	CASTHKPNTEAFF
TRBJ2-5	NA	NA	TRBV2	TGTGCCAGCACCCCCCAGTACTTC	CASTPQYF
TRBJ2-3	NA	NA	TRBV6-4	TGTGCCAGCAGTGACTCGGTAGTGGCCGCGGCTAGCACAGATACGCAGTATTTT	CASSDSVVAAASTDTQYF
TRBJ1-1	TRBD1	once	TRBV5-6	TGTGCCAGCAGCTTGGGACAGGGGCTGAACACTGAAGCTTTCTTT	CASSLGQGLNTEAFF
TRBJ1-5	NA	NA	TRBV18	TGTGCCAGCTCACGTTCGGGCGCAGATCAGCCCCAGCATTTT	CASSRSGADQPQHF
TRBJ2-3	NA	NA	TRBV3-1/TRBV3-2	TGTGCCAGCAGCCAAGACGTCAGGGTTAGCACAGATACGCAGTATTTT	CASSQDVRVSTDTQYF
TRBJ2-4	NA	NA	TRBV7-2	TGTGCCAGCAGCCGGGGGACAGCCGAGGACCGTTACTTC	CASSRGTAEDRYF
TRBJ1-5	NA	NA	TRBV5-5	TGTGCCAGCAGCTTGGGCGGGATTAGGGTGTCCGGCAATCAGCCCCAGCATTTT	CASSLGGIRVSGNQPQHF
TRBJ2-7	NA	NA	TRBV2	TGTGCCAGCCACCCAGGGGACATGATACTCTACGAGCAGTACTTC	CASHPGDMILYEQYF
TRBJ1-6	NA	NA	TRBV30	TGTGCCTGGAGTTTCCAGAGAAATTCACCCCTCCACTTT	CAWSFQRNSPLHF
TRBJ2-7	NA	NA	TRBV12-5	TGTGCTAGTGGTTCCACCAGGGACTTTCTCCTCTCCTACGAGCAGTACTTC	CASGSTRDFLLSYEQYF
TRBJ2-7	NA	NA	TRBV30	TGTGCCACCGAACAGGGGGGGAGTTACGAGCAGTACTTC	CATEQGGSYEQYF